This TCR beta chain was recorded in a study of shared clonotypes between healthy human individuals. Overall study findings and caveats: About 5% of naive CD4 clonotypes were common to a handful of donors. Among donors, clonotype sharing was expected to be affected by sequencing depth. Apart from blood, nothing was sampled; tissue repertoires likely differ.

The data were produced by immunoSEQ multiplex PCR, yet TCRdb's version contains in-frame clones alone and is incomplete. The data contain hundreds of thousands of clones, approximately 97% of them singletons. The germline V gene encodes CDR1 MNHEY and CDR2 SVGAGI. With 4 bases removed from V and 8 bases from J, the gap between germline ends came to 18 bases. CDR3 length equals 15 residues. With respect to this clone: Its antigen remains unidentified.

Sequenced input: naive CD4+ T cells sorted from blood. The subset was: CD45RA+ positively selected. The clonotype was recovered from a woman under 40 in good health. The chain has TRBV6-5 and TRBJ2-4, with D perhaps matching TRBD2 (6 bases). Written as DNA, the CDR3 is TGTGCCAGCAGTTCCCCCCGCGGGGCGGAATACATTCAGTACTTC. The encoded protein is CASSSPRGAEYIQYF.